Sequencing of this TCR beta chain was carried out in a study of T cells in Graves' hyperthyroidism and ophthalmopathy. Turning to the study itself: Before treatment of any kind, peripheral blood was taken at initial diagnosis.

Clinical symptoms, serum thyroxine, TRAb, thyroid ultrasound and orbital computed tomography informed diagnoses. Per germline, CDR1 MNHNS and CDR2 SASEGT. Trimming left V 2 bases short and J 10 bases short, with 15 bases between. The CDR3 spans 14 residues. TCR beta CDR3 regions were amplified from RNA. In the first-round RT-PCR of the TCR CDR3, the HTBI primer set was used. TCRdb used MiXCR to reprocess the multiplex PCR reads, holding one entry per CDR3 protein. The table records some 550,000 distinct CDR3 sequences, 16% of them present only once. The material sequenced was blood. The chain recombines TRBV6-1 with TRBJ2-1; the D gene is possibly TRBD2 (5 bases). The receptor was derived from a woman aged 35 to 49 with Graves' ophthalmopathy. The chain's CDR3 is CASSEPSSRGEQFF. The CDR3 coding sequence is TGTGCCAGCAGTGAACCCAGTAGTCGCGGGGAGCAGTTCTTC.